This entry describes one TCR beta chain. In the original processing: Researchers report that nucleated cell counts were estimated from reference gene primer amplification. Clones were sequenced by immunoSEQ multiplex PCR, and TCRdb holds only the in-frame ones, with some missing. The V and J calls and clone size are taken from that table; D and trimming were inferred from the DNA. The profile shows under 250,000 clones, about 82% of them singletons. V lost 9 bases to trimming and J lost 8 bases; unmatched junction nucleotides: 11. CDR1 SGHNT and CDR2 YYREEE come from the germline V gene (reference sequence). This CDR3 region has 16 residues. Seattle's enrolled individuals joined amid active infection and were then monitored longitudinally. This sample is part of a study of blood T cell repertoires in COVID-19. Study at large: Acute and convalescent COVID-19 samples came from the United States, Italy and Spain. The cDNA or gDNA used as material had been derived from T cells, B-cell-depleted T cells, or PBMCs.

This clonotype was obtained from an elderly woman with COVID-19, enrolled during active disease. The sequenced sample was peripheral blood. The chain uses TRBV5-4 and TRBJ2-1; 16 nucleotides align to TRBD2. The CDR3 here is CAMSLGLAGGSDEQFF. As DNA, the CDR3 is TGTGCCATGTCTTTGGGACTAGCGGGGGGGAGCGATGAGCAGTTCTTC.